What follows are 18 T cell receptor beta chains derived from one specimen sequenced in a study of T cells after yellow fever vaccination. One entry per CDR3 protein, called by TCRdb with MiXCR from the 5' RACE reads. Among a few hundred thousand distinct CDR3 sequences listed, approximately 10% were seen once. The sequencing here drew on PBMCs, taken on the day of the first yellow fever vaccination. The receptors shown here come from a young man who received the YFV17D yellow fever vaccine.

The chain recombines TRBV5-1 with TRBJ2-1, with 10 positions matching TRBD1. CDR3 length equals 14 residues. CDR1 is SGHRS, CDR2 YFSETQ, per germline. V shed 5 bases, J shed 8 bases, and the junction held 7 bases outside the gene matches. The CDR3 loop is CASSRDRGGDEQFF. The CDR3 region has the DNA TGCGCCAGCAGTCGGGACAGGGGAGGAGATGAGCAGTTCTTC.

The J gene is TRBJ1-1, the V gene TRBV29-1; no reliable D call. The CDR3 runs 11 residues. The V gene lost 0 bases and the J gene lost 5 bases, with 4 bases spanning the gap. Per the germline V gene, CDR1 is SQVTM and CDR2 is ANQGSEA. The CDR3 loop reads CSVEEDTEAFF. The CDR3 DNA follows: TGCAGCGTTGAAGAGGATACTGAAGCTTTCTTT.

J is TRBJ2-7 and V is TRBV15; 7 nucleotides agree with TRBD2. The V segment lost 0 bases and the J segment 2 bases; nucleotides outside the gene matches: 4. The length of the CDR3 is 15 residues. The germline V gene encodes CDR1 LNHNV and CDR2 YYDKDF (reference sequence). The CDR3 region has the DNA TGTGCCACCAGCAGAGATCCGAGCGGGGCCTACGAGCAGTACTTC. It codes for CATSRDPSGAYEQYF. Together with reference TRBV15 and TRBJ2-7, the CDR3 gives the full variable domain: DAMVIQNPRYQVTQFGKPVTLSCSQTLNHNVMYWYQQKSSQAPKLLFHYYDKDFNNEADTPDNFQSRRPNTSFCFLDIRSPGLGDTAMYLCATSRDPSGAYEQYFGPGTRLTVT.

The chain couples TRBV4-3 to TRBJ2-3, with TRBD1 matching 8 bases. The length of the CDR3 is 16 residues. Germline V lookup: CDR1 LGHNA, CDR2 YSLEER. V trimming: 3 bases; J trimming: 5 bases; junction bases outside the gene matches: 10. The CDR3 DNA sequence: TGCGCCAGCAGCCAGGCAGCAGGGGGCTCGGGAGATACGCAGTATTTT. This gives the protein CASSQAAGGSGDTQYF.

This clonotype was seen only a few times. CDR3 in DNA: TGTGCCACGAAAAGAGGGGGGCCCGGCAATGAGCAGTTCTTC. Translated: CATKRGGPGNEQFF. This chain uses TRBV24-1 with TRBJ2-1; D is perhaps TRBD1 or TRBD2 (6 bases each). Germline V gives CDR1 KGHDR, CDR2 SFDVKD. This CDR3 has 14 residues. The V end was cut by 10 bases, the J end by 6 bases, with 18 bases between.

This clonotype was seen more than once but under ten times. The chain combines TRBV29-1 with TRBJ1-6; the match to TRBD1 covers 9 bases. V lost 4 bases to trimming and J lost 7 bases; unmatched junction nucleotides: 5. In germline, CDR1 is SQVTM, CDR2 ANQGSEA. The CDR3 length is 14 residues. The CDR3 nucleotides are TGCAGCGTTGCCTCCGGGACAGGGAATTCACCCCTCCACTTT. As protein: CSVASGTGNSPLHF.

This clonotype turned up a few times. J is TRBJ2-1 and V is TRBV23-1; perhaps D is TRBD1 or TRBD2 (5 bases each). TRBV23-1 is designated an ORF whose function remains uncertain. This CDR3 is built from 16 residues. V lost 8 bases, J lost 5 bases, and 22 bases lay in between. CDR3 amino acids: CASGHQNREPNNEQFF. In DNA, the CDR3 is TGCGCCAGCGGACACCAAAACCGGGAACCAAACAATGAGCAGTTCTTC.

The chain has TRBV9 and TRBJ2-3; 7 positions match TRBD1. CDR3 length: 15 amino acids. From germline, CDR1 is SGDLS and CDR2 YYNGEE. V shed 4 bases, J shed 6 bases, and the junction held 11 bases outside the gene matches. CDR3 sequence: CASSPGTAPGDTQYF. DNA for the CDR3: TGTGCCAGCAGCCCAGGGACAGCCCCGGGGGATACGCAGTATTTT.

This clonotype was seen many times. J is TRBJ2-5 and V is TRBV30; D might be TRBD2 (6 bases). The CDR3 has 13 residues. Deletions cut 4 bases from V and 5 bases from J, with 14 bases between. CDR1 GTSNPN and CDR2 SVGIG come from the germline V gene (reference sequence). This CDR3 reads CAWTPFGRETQYF. For the CDR3, the DNA is TGTGCCTGGACCCCTTTTGGGAGGGAGACCCAGTACTTC. Supplemented by reference TRBV30 and TRBJ2-5, the full variable domain reads SQTIHQWPATLVQPVGSPLSLECTVEGTSNPNLYWYRQAAGRGLQLLFYSVGIGQISSEVPQNLSASRPQDRQFILSSKKLLLSDSGFYLCAWTPFGRETQYFGPGTRLLVL.

This chain connects TRBV5-1 to TRBJ2-7; D possibly uses TRBD1 or TRBD2 (5 bases each). Trimming cost V 4 bases and J 2 bases, with 13 bases left between them. The CDR3 is made up of 14 amino acids. Germline assignment: CDR1 SGHRS and CDR2 YFSETQ. The CDR3 bases are TGCGCCAGCAGCGTCTATGGGGGTCCCTACGAGCAGTACTTC. Its translation is CASSVYGGPYEQYF.

This clonotype has more than one count but fewer than ten. The chain uses TRBV3-1 and TRBJ2-3; D could derive from TRBD1 or TRBD2 (5 bases each). CDR1 and CDR2 from the germline V gene are LGHDT and YNNKEL (reference sequence). The V end lost 5 bases, the J end lost 4 bases, and 13 bases lay between the germline ends. The CDR3 sequence is 14 residues long. The CDR3 loop reads CASSKGPGADTQYF. CDR3 DNA: TGTGCCAGCAGCAAGGGACCCGGGGCAGATACGCAGTATTTT.

This clonotype was seen only a few times. The J gene is TRBJ2-3, the V gene TRBV20-1; 9 bases fit TRBD2. From germline, CDR1 is DFQATT and CDR2 SNEGSKA (reference sequence). CDR3 length: 15 residues. V shed 5 bases and J 4 bases; nucleotides not matched to a gene: 10. This chain's CDR3 is CSAPLAGGRPDTQYF. CDR3 nucleotides: TGCAGTGCTCCCTTGGCGGGGGGGCGTCCAGATACGCAGTATTTT.

This clonotype was counted a few times. J is TRBJ2-1 and V is TRBV19; 7 nucleotides match TRBD1. The CDR3 covers 10 residues. Losses at the gene ends were 8 bases for V and 9 bases for J; bases not matched to a gene: 1. The germline V gene has CDR1 LNHDA and CDR2 SQIVND (reference sequence). The CDR3 loop reads CASEGAEQFF. CDR3 in DNA: TGTGCCAGTGAGGGGGCTGAGCAGTTCTTC.

In its sample, this clonotype was seen a few times. This sequence joins TRBV7-9 and TRBJ2-7; 11 positions agree with TRBD1. V was clipped by 4 bases and J by 12 bases; unmatched bases: 5. Germline V gene lookup returns CDR1 SEHNR and CDR2 FQNEAQ (reference sequence). The length of the CDR3 is 12 residues. CDR3 region: CASSSGTGGWYV. The CDR3 nucleotides read TGTGCCAGCAGCTCCGGGACAGGGGGTTGGTACGTC.

This clonotype was observed a few times. The rearrangement joins TRBV6-5 to TRBJ2-5; 14 positions agree with TRBD2. The length of the CDR3 is 17 residues. CDR1 and CDR2 from the germline V gene are MNHEY and SVGAGI. V lost 2 bases, J lost 5 bases, and 7 bases stayed unmatched. In DNA form, the CDR3 reads TGTGCCAGCAGTTACGTGACTAGCGGGGGGGCGGGGGAGACCCAGTACTTC. Encoded protein: CASSYVTSGGAGETQYF.

The chain couples TRBV3-1 to TRBJ2-5; D gene uncertain. With 3 bases removed from V and 1 base from J, the gap between germline ends came to 9 bases. Germline V gene lookup returns CDR1 LGHDT and CDR2 YNNKEL (reference sequence). This CDR3 region has 14 residues. CDR3 sequence reads: CASSHNAFQETQYF. The CDR3 coding sequence is TGTGCCAGCAGCCACAACGCCTTCCAAGAGACCCAGTACTTC.

V and J are TRBV13 and TRBJ2-7, with D possibly being TRBD1 (7 bases). V was shortened by 6 bases and J by 3 bases, with 21 bases between the two germline ends. The CDR3 is made up of 16 amino acids. Germline-derived CDR1 and CDR2 are PRHDT and FYEKMQ (reference sequence). The CDR3 DNA is TGTGCCAGCAGTTCCCAGCTTTGGCAGGGGGGCTACGAGCAGTACTTC. As protein: CASSSQLWQGGYEQYF. Combining the CDR3 with reference TRBV13 and TRBJ2-7 gives the whole variable domain AAGVIQSPRHLIKEKRETATLKCYPIPRHDTVYWYQQGPGQDPQFLISFYEKMQSDKGSIPDRFSAQQFSDYHSELNMSSLELGDSALYFCASSSQLWQGGYEQYFGPGTRLTVT.

The rearrangement links TRBV29-1 to TRBJ2-2; 9 bases are shared with TRBD2. J gave up 4 bases and V 4 bases, and 4 bases lay outside the gene matches. This CDR3 comprises 14 residues. The germline V gene has CDR1 SQVTM and CDR2 ANQGSEA. Here the CDR3 reads CSVGGTSITGELFF. CDR3 nucleotides: TGCAGCGTTGGGGGGACTAGCATCACCGGGGAGCTGTTTTTT.